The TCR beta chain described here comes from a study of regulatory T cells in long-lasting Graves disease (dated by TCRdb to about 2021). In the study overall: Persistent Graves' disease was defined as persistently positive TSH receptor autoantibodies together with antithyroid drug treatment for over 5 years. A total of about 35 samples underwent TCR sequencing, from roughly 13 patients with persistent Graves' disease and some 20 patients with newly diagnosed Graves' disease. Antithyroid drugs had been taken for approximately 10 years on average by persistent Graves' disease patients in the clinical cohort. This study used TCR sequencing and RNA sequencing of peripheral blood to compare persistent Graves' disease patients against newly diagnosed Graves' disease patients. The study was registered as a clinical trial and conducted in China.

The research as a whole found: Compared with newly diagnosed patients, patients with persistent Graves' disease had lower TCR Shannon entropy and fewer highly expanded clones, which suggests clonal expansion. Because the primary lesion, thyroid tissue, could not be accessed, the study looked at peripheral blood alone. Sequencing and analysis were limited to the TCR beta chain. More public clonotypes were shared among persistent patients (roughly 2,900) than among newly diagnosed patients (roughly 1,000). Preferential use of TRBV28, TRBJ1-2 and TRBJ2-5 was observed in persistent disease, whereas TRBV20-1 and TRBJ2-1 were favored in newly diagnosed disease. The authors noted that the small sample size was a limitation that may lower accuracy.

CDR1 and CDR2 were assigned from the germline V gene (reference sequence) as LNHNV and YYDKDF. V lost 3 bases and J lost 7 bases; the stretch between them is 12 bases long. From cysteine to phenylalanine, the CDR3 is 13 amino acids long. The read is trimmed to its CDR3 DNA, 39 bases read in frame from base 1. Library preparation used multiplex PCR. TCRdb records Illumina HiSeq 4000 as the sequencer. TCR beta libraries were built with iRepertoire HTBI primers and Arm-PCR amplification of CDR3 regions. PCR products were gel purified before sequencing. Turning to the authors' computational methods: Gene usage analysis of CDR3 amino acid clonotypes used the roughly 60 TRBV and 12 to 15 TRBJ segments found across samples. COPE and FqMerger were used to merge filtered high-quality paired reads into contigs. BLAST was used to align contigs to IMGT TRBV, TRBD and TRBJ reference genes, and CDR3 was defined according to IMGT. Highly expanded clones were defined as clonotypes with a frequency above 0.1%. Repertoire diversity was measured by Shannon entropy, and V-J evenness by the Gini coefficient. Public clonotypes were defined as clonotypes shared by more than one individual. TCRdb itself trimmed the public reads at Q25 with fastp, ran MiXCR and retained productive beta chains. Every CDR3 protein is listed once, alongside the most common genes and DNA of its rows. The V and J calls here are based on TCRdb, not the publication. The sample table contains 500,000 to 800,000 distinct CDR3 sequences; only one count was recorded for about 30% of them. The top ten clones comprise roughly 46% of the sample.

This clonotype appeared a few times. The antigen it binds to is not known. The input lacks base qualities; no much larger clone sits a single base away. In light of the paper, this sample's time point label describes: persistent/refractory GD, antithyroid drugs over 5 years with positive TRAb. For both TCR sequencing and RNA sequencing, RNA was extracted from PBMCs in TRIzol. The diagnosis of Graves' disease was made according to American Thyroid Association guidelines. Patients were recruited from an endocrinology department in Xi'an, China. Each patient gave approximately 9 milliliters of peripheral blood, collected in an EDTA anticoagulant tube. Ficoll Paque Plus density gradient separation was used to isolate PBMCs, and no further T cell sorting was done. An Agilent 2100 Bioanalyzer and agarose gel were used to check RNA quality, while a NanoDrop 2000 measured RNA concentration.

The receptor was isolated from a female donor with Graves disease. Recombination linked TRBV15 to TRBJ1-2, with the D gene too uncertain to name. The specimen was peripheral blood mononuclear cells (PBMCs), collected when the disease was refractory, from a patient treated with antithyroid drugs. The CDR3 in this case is CATSSGVWGGYTF. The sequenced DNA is TGTGCCACCAGCAGTGGGGTCTGGGGTGGCTACACCTTC.